This TCR beta chain was observed in a study of post-analysis software for immune sequencing data. Findings and caveats of the study: Under the F measure, samples that were prepared in one batch clustered strongly together. TRBV5-6, TRBV5-1 and TRBV20-1 belonged to a set of roughly 5 TRBV segments that were more frequent in patients than controls.

Comment on this clonotype: Its antigen is still unknown.

Built from TCR beta cDNA, the libraries had unique molecular identifiers in them. Using its own MiXCR run on the PCR reads, TCRdb lists one record per CDR3 protein. The sample carries roughly 410,000 distinct CDR3 sequences, roughly 35% recorded once. CDR3 length: 14 amino acids. CDR1 and CDR2 (germline): DFQATT, SNEGSKA (reference sequence). V was pared by 3 bases and J by 9 bases, with 9 bases of the junction left unmatched. The sequencing sample was made of blood. The TCR originated in a girl aged 10-17 years with multiple sclerosis. The rearrangement joins TRBV20-1 to TRBJ2-1; TRBD1 aligns across 9 bases. CDR3 DNA: TGCAGTGCTAGTCAGGACAGGGGAAGAAGTGAGCAGTTCTTC. Translated: CSASQDRGRSEQFF.